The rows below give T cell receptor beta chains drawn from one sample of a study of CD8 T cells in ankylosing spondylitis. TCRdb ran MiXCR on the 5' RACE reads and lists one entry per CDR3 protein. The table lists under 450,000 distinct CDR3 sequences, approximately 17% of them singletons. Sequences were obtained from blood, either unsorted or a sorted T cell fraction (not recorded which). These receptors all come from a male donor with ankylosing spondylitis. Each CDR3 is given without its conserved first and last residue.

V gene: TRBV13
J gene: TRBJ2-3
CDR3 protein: ASSIGLAGDTQY

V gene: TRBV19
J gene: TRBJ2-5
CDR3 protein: ASSIGRGAGETQY

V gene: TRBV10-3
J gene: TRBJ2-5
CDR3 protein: ASSGRAGETQY

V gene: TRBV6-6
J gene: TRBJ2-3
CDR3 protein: ASSQGFGDTQY

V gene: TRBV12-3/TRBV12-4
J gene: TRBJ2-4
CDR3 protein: ASSRWGVNIQY

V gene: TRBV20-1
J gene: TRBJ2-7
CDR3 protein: SARGSGTSGLYEQY

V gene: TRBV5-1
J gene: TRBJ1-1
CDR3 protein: ASSPMWGTEAF

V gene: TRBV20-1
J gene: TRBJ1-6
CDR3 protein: SARDTKVGQNSPLH

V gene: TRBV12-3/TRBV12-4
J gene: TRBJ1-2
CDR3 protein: ASSPMDRGDGYGYT

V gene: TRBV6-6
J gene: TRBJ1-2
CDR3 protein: ASSDDRNYGYT

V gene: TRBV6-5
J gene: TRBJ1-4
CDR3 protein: ASSYEGKLF

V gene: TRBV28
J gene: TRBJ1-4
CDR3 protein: ASRTLGQVDEKLF

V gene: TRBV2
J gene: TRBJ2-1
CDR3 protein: ASRDPARVNEQF

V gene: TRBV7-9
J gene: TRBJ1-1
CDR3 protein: ASSPTKTVMNTEAF

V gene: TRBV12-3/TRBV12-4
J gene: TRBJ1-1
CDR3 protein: ATGRGEAF

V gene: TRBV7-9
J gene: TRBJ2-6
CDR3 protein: ASSLGTGSGANVLT

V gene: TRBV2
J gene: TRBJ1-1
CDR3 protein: ASSAQRQGALGEAF

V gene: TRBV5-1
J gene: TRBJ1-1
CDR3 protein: ASSQSSYTEAF

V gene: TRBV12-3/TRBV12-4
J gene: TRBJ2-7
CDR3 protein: ASSFRDRVYEQY

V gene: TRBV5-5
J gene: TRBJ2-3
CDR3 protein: ASSLDRRTQY

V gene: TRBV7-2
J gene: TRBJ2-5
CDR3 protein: ASSLAPSGGQETQY

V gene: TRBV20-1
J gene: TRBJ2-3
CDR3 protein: SARDTIRRTDTQY

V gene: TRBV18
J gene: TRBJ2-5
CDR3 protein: ASSPPWQQETQY

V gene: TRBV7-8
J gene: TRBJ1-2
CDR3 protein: ASIPPGTGASALSGYT

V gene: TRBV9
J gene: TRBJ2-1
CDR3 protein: ASSARLLQDEQF

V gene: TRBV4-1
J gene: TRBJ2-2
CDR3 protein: ASSPQDLMNTGELF

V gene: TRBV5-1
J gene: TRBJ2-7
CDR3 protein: ASSFPGQGAGEQY

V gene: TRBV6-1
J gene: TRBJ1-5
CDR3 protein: ASTGAPGPNQPQH